This TCR beta chain was sequenced in a study of PD-1 blockade in classical Hodgkin lymphoma. Sequenced by immunoSEQ multiplex PCR; TCRdb stores in-frame clones only, minus some. The table shows around 50,000 clones, with less than 95% occurring only once. Every patient had relapsed following autologous stem cell transplantation, and cohorts differed in brentuximab vedotin exposure. Germline assignment: CDR1 MGHDK and CDR2 SYGVNS. V gave up 6 bases and J gave up 1 base, with 21 bases separating them. The CDR3 contains 17 residues. The sequencing here drew on peripheral blood mononuclear cells (PBMCs), taken before the second cycle of nivolumab. This sequence originates from a human donor with classical Hodgkin lymphoma. The chain links TRBV25-1 to TRBJ1-2; D uncertain. The CDR3 nucleotides read TGTGCCAGCAGCCATGGAACCACTCTTTCCCTTAACTATGGCTACACCTTC. Amino acids: CASSHGTTLSLNYGYTF.